Each of the 19 T cell receptor beta chains below was sequenced from the same sample in a study of blood T cell repertoires in COVID-19. Profiled with immunoSEQ multiplex PCR; TCRdb holds only in-frame clones, not every one. The sample includes around 140,000 clones, about nine tenths of them seen just once. Source material: peripheral blood. Receptors originate from a human donor in a cohort sampled during active COVID-19.

This clone was seen once. The chain has TRBV4-2 and TRBJ1-1; 9 bases agree with TRBD1. CDR1 and CDR2 from the germline V gene are LGHNA and YNFKEQ. The CDR3 length is 14 residues. V lost 3 bases to trimming and J lost 5 bases; unmatched junction nucleotides: 4. The CDR3 region is CASSQTGQGTEAFF. The CDR3 region has the DNA TGTGCCAGCAGCCAGACGGGACAGGGAACTGAAGCTTTCTTT.

This chain connects TRBV27 to TRBJ2-5; TRBD2 aligns across 11 bases. Trimming removed 9 bases from V and 4 bases from J; junction bases left unmatched: 13. This CDR3 has 16 amino acids. Germline loops: CDR1 MNHEY, CDR2 SMNVEV (reference sequence). Written as DNA, the CDR3 is TGTGCCAGTAATCCGAGACTAGCGGGGAACGGAGAGACCCAGTACTTC. It encodes CASNPRLAGNGETQYF.

The chain combines TRBV7-2 with TRBJ2-7; 10 nucleotides align to TRBD2. CDR1 SGHTA and CDR2 FQGNSA come from the germline V gene. V lost 4 bases and J lost 2; bases outside the gene matches: 5. This CDR3 comprises 15 residues. DNA of the CDR3: TGTGCCAGCAGCTCTAGCGGGGGCCTCACCTACGAGCAGTACTTC. This sequence encodes CASSSSGGLTYEQYF. Together with reference TRBV7-2 and TRBJ2-7, the CDR3 gives the full variable domain: GAGVSQSPSNKVTEKGKDVELRCDPISGHTALYWYRQSLGQGLEFLIYFQGNSAPDKSGLPSDRFSAERTGGSVSTLTIQRTQQEDSAVYLCASSSSGGLTYEQYFGPGTRLTVT.

The V gene is TRBV7-2, the J gene TRBJ2-7; possible D gene TRBD2, 5 bases. The germline CDR1 and CDR2 sequences are SGHTA and FQGNSA. Trimming stripped 1 base from V and 1 base from J, with 5 bases between. The CDR3 length is 13 residues. This CDR3 is CASSLGRSYEQYF. The DNA for the CDR3 is TGTGCCAGCAGCTTAGGGAGGTCCTACGAGCAGTACTTC.

This chain connects TRBV2 to TRBJ2-2; TRBD1 agrees at 9 bases. Germline V CDR1 and CDR2: SNHLY, FYNNEI. CDR3 length: 15 residues. V lost 7 bases to trimming and J lost 4 bases; unmatched junction nucleotides: 7. CDR3 region: CASNPGQGTTGELFF. CDR3 DNA sequence: TGTGCCAGCAATCCGGGACAGGGTACCACCGGGGAGCTGTTTTTT. Full variable domain (outside the CDR3, taken from reference TRBV2 and TRBJ2-2): EPEVTQTPSHQVTQMGQEVILRCVPISNHLYFYWYRQILGQKVEFLVSFYNNEISEKSEIFDDQFSVERPDGSNFTLKIRSTKLEDSAMYFCASNPGQGTTGELFFGEGSRLTVL.

This clone showed up just once. V usage is TRBV6-2 or TRBV6-3 and J usage is TRBJ1-2, with D possibly being TRBD1 (5 bases). The CDR3 is 16 amino acids. Deletions cut 5 bases from V and 2 bases from J, with 18 bases between. Germline V lookup: CDR1 MNHEY, CDR2 SVGEGT. The CDR3 loop is CASSAPSGKGNYGYTF. The CDR3 DNA is TGTGCCAGCAGTGCGCCTTCGGGCAAGGGGAACTATGGCTACACCTTC.

The chain is built from TRBV18 and TRBJ2-1; D gene uncertain. There are 14 residues in the CDR3. Germline values: CDR1 KGHSH, CDR2 LQKENI. Trimming left V 3 bases short and J 6 bases short, with 12 bases between. The CDR3 loop reads CASSPQTYLNEQFF. CDR3 bases: TGTGCCAGCTCACCCCAGACATACCTCAATGAGCAGTTCTTC.

The chain recombines TRBV5-1 with TRBJ2-1; possible D gene TRBD1, 5 bases. Germline-derived CDR1 and CDR2 are SGHRS and YFSETQ. The ends were cut back, 2 bases at V and 8 bases at J, with 17 bases in the middle. The CDR3 covers 15 residues. The CDR3: CASSFGQGNVHEQFF. In nucleotides, the CDR3 is TGCGCCAGCAGCTTCGGGCAGGGTAACGTCCATGAGCAGTTCTTC.

This chain uses TRBV2 with TRBJ1-2, with a possible D match to TRBD1 (6 bases). V lost 7 bases and J lost 4, with 19 bases in between. The CDR3 sequence is 15 residues long. Germline CDR1 reads SNHLY; CDR2 reads FYNNEI. The CDR3 protein is CASTITAGAAYGYTF. In DNA form, the CDR3 reads TGTGCCAGCACCATAACGGCGGGGGCGGCCTATGGCTACACCTTC.

The chain employs TRBV6-4 and TRBJ2-1, with TRBD2 matching 8 bases. The CDR3 runs 15 residues. Germline CDR1 and CDR2: MRHNA and SNTAGT. After removal of 2 bases from V and 8 bases from J, the junction contained 8 bases not matched to a gene. The CDR3 DNA sequence: TGTGCCAGCAGTGACGAAGCGGGGGAACACCATGAGCAGTTCTTC. This translates into CASSDEAGEHHEQFF.

CDR3 in amino acids: CASSEGGWGGNQPQHF. The CDR3 DNA follows: TGTGCCAGCAGTGAAGGAGGTTGGGGGGGAAATCAGCCCCAGCATTTT. The chain employs TRBV6-1 and TRBJ1-5, with TRBD1 as a possible D gene (5 bases). The germline V gene encodes CDR1 MNHNS and CDR2 SASEGT. Between the trimmed V and J ends, which lost 1 base and 4 bases, there was a span of 14 bases. The CDR3 has 16 amino acids.

The V gene is TRBV12-3 or TRBV12-4, the J gene TRBJ1-2; TRBD1 matches at 7 bases. The CDR3 contains 13 residues. The V gene end was trimmed by 6 bases and the J gene end by 8 bases; junction bases not matched to a gene: 9. CDR3 nucleotide sequence: TGTGCCAGCAGCTCCGACAGGGTGAGAGGCTACACCTTC. The encoded protein is CASSSDRVRGYTF.

The chain couples TRBV5-1 to TRBJ1-1; 8 positions agree with TRBD1. J gave up 4 bases and V 0 bases, and 17 bases lay outside the gene matches. The CDR3 covers 19 residues. Germline values: CDR1 SGHRS, CDR2 YFSETQ. CDR3 DNA sequence: TGCGCCAGCAGCTTGGAACCCCCGGGACAGGCTACCCTGGGCACTGAAGCTTTCTTT. Residues: CASSLEPPGQATLGTEAFF. Full variable domain (remainder filled in from reference TRBV5-1 and TRBJ1-1): KAGVTQTPRYLIKTRGQQVTLSCSPISGHRSVSWYQQTPGQGLQFLFEYFSETQRNKGNFPGRFSGRQFSNSRSEMNVSTLELGDSALYLCASSLEPPGQATLGTEAFFGQGTRLTVV.

The V call is TRBV11-2, the J call TRBJ1-2, with D possibly TRBD1 on 6 matching bases. The CDR3 consists of 18 residues. Trimming removed 4 bases at V and 0 bases at J, with 21 bases between. CDR1 and CDR2 from the germline V gene are SGHAT and FQNNGV. CDR3 coding DNA: TGTGCCAGCAGCTCCGTACACCAGGGGTCGAGAGCTAACTATGGCTACACCTTC. This sequence encodes CASSSVHQGSRANYGYTF.

The DNA for the CDR3 is TGCGCCAGCAGCCAAGATGGGGACAACAATTCACCCCTCCACTTT. Protein product: CASSQDGDNNSPLHF. The chain combines TRBV4-3 with TRBJ1-6, with D possibly TRBD1 on 6 matching bases. There are 15 residues in the CDR3. Germline V lookup: CDR1 LGHNA, CDR2 YSLEER. Trimming stripped 0 bases from V and 7 bases from J, with 10 bases between.

The rearrangement uses TRBV10-3 and TRBJ1-1, with D perhaps matching TRBD1 (5 bases). The V gene's germline CDR1 is ENHRY and CDR2 SYGVKD. V was cut by 2 bases and J by 0 bases, with 13 bases left in between. This CDR3 has 16 residues. DNA for the CDR3: TGTGCCATCAGTGAGCGCCCACAGGTCCTGAACACTGAAGCTTTCTTT. Encoded protein: CAISERPQVLNTEAFF.

The chain is built from TRBV18 and TRBJ2-2; perhaps TRBD2 as D (7 bases). Germline V gene sequence: CDR1 KGHSH, CDR2 LQKENI. This CDR3 is built from 16 residues. Trimming removed 0 bases from V and 2 bases from J, with 10 bases in between. The DNA for the CDR3 is TGTGCCAGCTCACCACCGGGGGGGCTTAACACCGGGGAGCTGTTTTTT. This codes for CASSPPGGLNTGELFF.

With regard to this clone: In the same sample, other DNA sequences code for this CDR3. The gene calls are TRBV19 and TRBJ2-3, with 9 positions matching TRBD1. The CDR3 has 15 amino acids. The germline CDR1 and CDR2 sequences are LNHDA and SQIVND (reference sequence). The ends lost 6 bases at V and 1 base at J; junction bases unmatched: 5. CDR3 protein: CASSPRTGGTDTQYF. The CDR3 nucleotides are TGTGCCAGTAGCCCTCGGACAGGGGGCACAGATACGCAGTATTTT.

CDR3 residues: CASSTRQGAYEQYF. The CDR3 DNA follows: TGTGCCAGTAGTACCAGACAGGGAGCCTACGAGCAGTACTTC. The chain recombines TRBV19 with TRBJ2-7; TRBD1 matches 7 bases. The CDR3 is 14 amino acids. The junction had 5 bases not matched to a gene; V was cut back by 4 bases and J by 2 bases. Germline V CDR1 and CDR2: LNHDA, SQIVND (reference sequence).